These 30 T cell receptor beta chains were sequenced from one sample in a study of T-cell memory formation after mild COVID-19. TCRdb fed the 5' RACE reads into MiXCR, producing one record per CDR3 protein. Of around 310,000 distinct CDR3 sequences in the sample, roughly an eighth are singletons; the top ten hold around 23%. The sample consisted of PBMCs or a T cell subset sorted from them (not recorded which). Every receptor here comes from a man between 18 and 35 years old who had mild COVID-19 (a few samples of this study predate the infection). Cell type and time point are not known.

This clonotype was counted many times. The chain has TRBV28 and TRBJ2-7; either TRBD1 or TRBD2 may supply D (5 bases each). CDR1 and CDR2 (germline): MDHEN, SYDVKM. This CDR3 comprises 12 residues. Trimming pared 9 bases from V and 3 bases from J, leaving 12 bases between. For the CDR3, the DNA is TGTGCCAGTCAGGGTCGGGGCTACGAGCAGTACGTC. The encoded protein is CASQGRGYEQYV.

The CDR3 protein is CASSYSAGGGEQYV. CDR3 nucleotide sequence: TGTGCCAGCAGTTATTCCGCAGGGGGCGGCGAGCAGTACGTC. The chain employs TRBV6-2 or TRBV6-3 and TRBJ2-7; 8 bases are shared with TRBD1. CDR1 MNHEY and CDR2 SVGEGT come from the germline V gene. V was clipped by 3 bases and J by 6 bases; unmatched bases: 7. This CDR3 comprises 14 residues.

This clonotype occurred a few times. V is TRBV5-4 and J is TRBJ2-3; 9 positions match TRBD1. J gave up 2 bases and V 2 bases, and 12 bases lay outside the gene matches. Per the germline V gene, CDR1 is SGHNT and CDR2 is YYREEE (reference sequence). This CDR3 has 18 residues. The DNA for the CDR3 is TGTGCCAGCAGCTTTTACGTCAGGGACAGGGCTTACACAGATACGCAGTATTTT. The encoded protein is CASSFYVRDRAYTDTQYF.

The chain links TRBV7-2 to TRBJ1-2; a possible D gene is TRBD1 (5 bases). The V end was cut by 3 bases, the J end by 0 bases, with 8 bases between. This CDR3 spans 14 amino acids. The V gene's germline CDR1 is SGHTA and CDR2 FQGNSA. For the CDR3, the DNA is TGTGCCAGCAGCTTGCCACAGGCTAACTATGGCTACACCTTC. This encodes CASSLPQANYGYTF.

This clonotype was seen many times. Its ends do not fully match the called genes, so a read error is possible. The rearrangement joins TRBV5-1 to TRBJ2-2, with TRBD2 identical over 14 bases. This CDR3 contains 18 residues. Germline lookup yields CDR1 SGHRS and CDR2 YFSETQ. CDR3 nucleotides: TGCGCCAGCTGCTTTGGGACTAGCGGGGGCCCGAACACCGGGGAGCTGTTTTTT. Translation: CASCFGTSGGPNTGELFF.

This clonotype occurred a few times. V usage is TRBV5-5 and J usage is TRBJ2-7, with 8 bases identical to TRBD2. Germline loops: CDR1 SGHKS, CDR2 YYEKEE (reference sequence). The J segment lost 2 bases and the V segment lost 0 bases, leaving 7 bases of the junction unmatched. The CDR3 totals 16 residues. This CDR3 reads CASSLDARGVTYEQYV. The CDR3 DNA is TGTGCCAGCAGCTTGGATGCGCGGGGGGTTACCTACGAGCAGTACGTC.

V usage is TRBV6-2 or TRBV6-3 and J usage is TRBJ1-5, with no clear D. The V gene's germline CDR1 is MNHEY and CDR2 SVGEGT. The CDR3 is 16 residues long. V lost 5 bases to trimming and J lost 0 bases, with 14 bases between them. The CDR3 loop is CASSAYEGNSNQPQHF. The CDR3 DNA sequence: TGTGCCAGCAGTGCCTACGAAGGGAATAGCAATCAGCCCCAGCATTTT.

The gene calls are TRBV4-1 and TRBJ2-3; TRBD2 matches at 9 bases. Germline CDR1 is MGHRA and CDR2 is YSYEKL. The CDR3 totals 21 residues. Germline trimming cut 0 bases from V and 9 bases from J; bases unmatched to any gene: 25. CDR3 in amino acids: CASSQDLSSSVRGGPAGTQYF. The CDR3 DNA sequence: TGCGCCAGCAGCCAAGATTTGTCATCCTCGGTGCGGGGGGGTCCCGCGGGAACGCAGTATTTT.

CDR3 nucleotide sequence: TGTGCCAGCAGAATATACGATGGACGGCAGAACACTGAAGCTTTCTTT. This gives the protein CASRIYDGRQNTEAFF. The chain employs TRBV6-5 and TRBJ1-1; no firm D call. V was trimmed by 6 bases and J by 1 base, leaving 18 bases between them. The CDR3 spans 16 residues. Germline V gene lookup returns CDR1 MNHEY and CDR2 SVGAGI.

This clonotype appeared a few times. The chain recombines TRBV5-1 with TRBJ2-3, with D perhaps assigned TRBD1 or TRBD2 (7 bases each). This CDR3 spans 14 amino acids. Germline V CDR1 and CDR2: SGHRS, YFSETQ. Trimming removed 5 bases from V and 5 bases from J, with 15 bases in between. The CDR3 loop reads CASRWGGGEDTQYF. Written as DNA, the CDR3 is TGCGCCAGCAGATGGGGAGGGGGCGAAGATACGCAGTATTTT.

This clonotype was seen only a few times. The V call is TRBV6-5, the J call TRBJ1-1, with D possibly TRBD1 on 6 matching bases. V was shortened by 2 bases and J by 1 base, with 8 bases between the two germline ends. Germline V gene lookup returns CDR1 MNHEY and CDR2 SVGAGI. The CDR3 has 14 amino acids. DNA for the CDR3: TGTGCCAGCAGTTACCAGGGGACGAACACTGAAGCTTTCTTT. This codes for CASSYQGTNTEAFF.

This clonotype was counted only a few times. The rearrangement uses TRBV27 and TRBJ2-5, with a tentative D call TRBD2 (5 bases). The length of the CDR3 is 14 residues. The V gene lost 5 bases and the J gene lost 1 base, with 11 bases spanning the gap. The germline gives CDR1 MNHEY, CDR2 SMNVEV (reference sequence). The CDR3 is CASSADYTQETQYF. CDR3 nucleotide sequence: TGTGCCAGCAGTGCAGACTACACCCAAGAGACCCAGTACTTC.

This clonotype was counted only a few times. The chain uses TRBV5-1 and TRBJ2-5, with unresolved D. The CDR3 is made up of 11 amino acids. Germline V gene data show CDR1 as SGHRS and CDR2 as YFSETQ. Between the trimmed V and J ends, which lost 6 bases and 5 bases, there was a span of 8 bases. For the CDR3, the DNA is TGCGCCAGCATGGCCAGCGAGACCCAGTACTTC. Protein sequence: CASMASETQYF. The full variable domain, in which reference TRBV5-1 and TRBJ2-5 provide the parts outside the CDR3, is KAGVTQTPRYLIKTRGQQVTLSCSPISGHRSVSWYQQTPGQGLQFLFEYFSETQRNKGNFPGRFSGRQFSNSRSEMNVSTLELGDSALYLCASMASETQYFGPGTRLLVL.

The genes are TRBV27 and TRBJ1-6; 7 nucleotides align to TRBD1. The CDR3 contains 13 residues. Germline V gives CDR1 MNHEY, CDR2 SMNVEV (reference sequence). J lost 7 bases, V lost 8 bases, and 5 bases had no gene match. This chain's CDR3 is CASSRGLNSPLHF. The CDR3 DNA reads as TGTGCCAGCTCCAGGGGGTTAAATTCACCCCTCCACTTT.

This clonotype was seen only a few times. The V gene is TRBV20-1, the J gene TRBJ2-3; D possibly corresponds to TRBD2 (6 bases). The CDR3 consists of 13 residues. The germline V gene has CDR1 DFQATT and CDR2 SNEGSKA (reference sequence). V was shortened by 3 bases and J by 3 bases, with 10 bases between the two germline ends. CDR3 nucleotide sequence: TGCAGTGCTAGTGGTGGGGGGACAGATACGCAGTATTTT. It specifies CSASGGGTDTQYF.

This clonotype has more than one count but fewer than ten. The rearrangement links TRBV7-6 to TRBJ2-3; 8 nucleotides match TRBD2. The CDR3 has 13 amino acids. With V trimmed by 4 bases and J by 14 bases, 11 bases remained unmatched. CDR1 is SGHVS, CDR2 FNYEAQ, per germline. This CDR3 is CASSSEGGTRLYF. The CDR3 coding sequence is TGTGCCAGCAGCTCAGAAGGCGGGACTAGGCTGTATTTT.

The chain is built from TRBV20-1 and TRBJ2-1; TRBD2 matches at 15 bases. The junction had 6 bases not matched to a gene; V was cut back by 6 bases and J by 9 bases. Germline CDR1 is DFQATT and CDR2 is SNEGSKA (reference sequence). There are 14 residues in the CDR3. The CDR3 DNA is TGCAGTGCGTCCGGGACTAGCGGGAGGCTTGAGCAGTTCTTC. It yields the protein CSASGTSGRLEQFF.

This clonotype was counted between two and nine times. The chain recombines TRBV7-2 with TRBJ2-7, with D tentatively TRBD2 (5 bases). V gave up 8 bases and J gave up 0 bases, with 14 bases separating them. Germline lookup yields CDR1 SGHTA and CDR2 FQGNSA. The CDR3 has 14 residues. Here the CDR3 DNA reads TGTGCCAGCGGTGAGGGCACAAACTCCTACGAGCAGTACTTC. Translated, it gives CASGEGTNSYEQYF.

This clonotype has only a few counts. The rearrangement joins TRBV10-3 to TRBJ2-5, with 13 bases fitting TRBD2. CDR1 and CDR2 from the germline V gene are ENHRY and SYGVKD. CDR3 length equals 17 residues. V was pared by 2 bases and J by 4 bases, with 7 bases of the junction left unmatched. The CDR3 nucleotides read TGTGCCATCAGTGAGCTTGGGACTAGCGGGGCGGGAGAGACCCAGTACTTC. The encoded protein is CAISELGTSGAGETQYF.

The chain uses TRBV21-1 and TRBJ1-6. TRBV21-1 is listed as a pseudogene. The CDR3 is 15 amino acids. CDR3 sequence reads: CASGIPTAPNSPLHF. CDR3 nucleotides: TGTGCCAGCGGAATCCCGACGGCCCCTAATTCACCCCTCCACTTT.

This clonotype has a single count. The junction departs from germline at one end; a sequencing error may be responsible. The chain carries TRBV6-6 and TRBJ1-2, with D possibly TRBD1 on 6 matching bases. From germline, CDR1 is MNHNY and CDR2 SVGAGI (reference sequence). The CDR3 has 14 residues. CDR3 DNA: TGTGCCAGCAGTACCCCACAGGGTAACTATGGCTGCACCTTC. Amino acid sequence: CASSTPQGNYGCTF.

This clonotype was counted a few times. The chain carries TRBV6-5 and TRBJ1-6; D may be TRBD1 (5 bases). Germline V lookup: CDR1 MNHEY, CDR2 SVGAGI. Trimming took 0 bases from V and 7 from J, leaving 10 bases between them. The CDR3 loop spans 15 amino acids. The CDR3 coding sequence is TGTGCCAGCAGTTACTCGACCGGGGGAAATTCACCCCTCCACTTT. Translation gives CASSYSTGGNSPLHF.

This clonotype was seen at least ten times. The chain recombines TRBV12-3 or TRBV12-4 with TRBJ1-4, with D maybe TRBD1 (5 bases). The CDR3 contains 16 residues. With 1 base removed from V and 5 bases from J, the gap between germline ends came to 14 bases. The CDR3 reads CASSLGDRGGNEKLFF. The CDR3 nucleotides are TGTGCCAGCAGTTTAGGGGACCGAGGAGGCAATGAAAAACTGTTTTTT.

This clonotype was detected a few times. The chain links TRBV9 to TRBJ1-1; the D is unclear. V lost 0 bases, J lost 5 bases, and 8 bases lay in between. CDR1 is SGDLS, CDR2 YYNGEE, per germline. The CDR3 is 13 residues long. The CDR3 reads CASSVGVRTEAFF. CDR3 in DNA: TGTGCCAGCAGCGTAGGGGTGAGGACTGAAGCTTTCTTT. Full variable domain (remainder filled in from reference TRBV9 and TRBJ1-1): DSGVTQTPKHLITATGQRVTLRCSPRSGDLSVYWYQQSLDQGLQFLIQYYNGEERAKGNILERFSAQQFPDLHSELNLSSLELGDSALYFCASSVGVRTEAFFGQGTRLTVV.

This clonotype has only a few counts. This chain joins TRBV19 and TRBJ2-7; D not resolved. This CDR3 comprises 15 residues. V was cut by 1 base and J by 3 bases, with 13 bases left in between. The germline CDR1 and CDR2 sequences are LNHDA and SQIVND (reference sequence). This CDR3 is CASSIGGNTIYEQYF. The CDR3 nucleotides are TGTGCCAGTAGTATAGGAGGCAATACTATCTACGAGCAGTACTTC. Combining the CDR3 with reference TRBV19 and TRBJ2-7 gives the whole variable domain DGGITQSPKYLFRKEGQNVTLSCEQNLNHDAMYWYRQDPGQGLRLIYYSQIVNDFQKGDIAEGYSVSREKKESFPLTVTSAQKNPTAFYLCASSIGGNTIYEQYFGPGTRLTVT.

The chain has TRBV7-9 and TRBJ2-7; 8 bases are shared with TRBD1. Germline lookup yields CDR1 SEHNR and CDR2 FQNEAQ (reference sequence). The ends lost 5 bases at V and 13 bases at J; junction bases unmatched: 10. There are 12 residues in the CDR3. The CDR3 reads CASSLGQGVGYF. CDR3 nucleotides: TGTGCCAGCAGCCTAGGACAGGGAGTAGGTTACTTC.

This clonotype has a handful of counts. The V call is TRBV5-6, the J call TRBJ1-1; D is undetermined. The V end lost 4 bases, the J end lost 3 bases, and 10 bases lay between the germline ends. CDR1 is SGHDT, CDR2 YYEEEE, per germline. The CDR3 has 13 amino acids. This CDR3 reads CASSPDVDTEAFF. The CDR3 DNA follows: TGTGCCAGCAGCCCGGACGTGGACACTGAAGCTTTCTTT.

The chain is built from TRBV18 and TRBJ1-2; D not resolved. The CDR3 extends over 14 amino acids. Trimming took off 0 bases at V and 4 bases at J, with 9 bases between the two ends. CDR1 is KGHSH, CDR2 LQKENI, per germline. CDR3 in amino acids: CASSPPGRTYGYTF. In DNA, the CDR3 is TGTGCCAGCTCACCACCTGGGAGGACCTATGGCTACACCTTC.

There are many counts of this clonotype. The rearrangement joins TRBV20-1 to TRBJ1-3, with D unresolved. This CDR3 region has 12 residues. Trimming stripped 5 bases from V and 4 bases from J, with 9 bases between. Germline assignment: CDR1 DFQATT and CDR2 SNEGSKA (reference sequence). In DNA form, the CDR3 reads TGCAGTGCTGCTGGGCCCGGAAACACCATATATTTT. Translating gives CSAAGPGNTIYF.

This clonotype was observed a few times. It is unclear where the CDR3 begins or ends on the DNA, so no DNA is shown, and the CDR3 is as TCRdb lists it. The chain uses TRBV7-9 and TRBJ1-6; the D call TRBD1 from the table was never checked on the DNA. The length of the CDR3 is 16 amino acids, counting both ends. The germline CDR1 and CDR2 sequences are SEHNR and FQNEAQ (reference sequence). CDR3: CASSFGSGSQGRLLHF.